Listed below are T cell receptor beta chains from one sample, sequenced in a study of cytomegalovirus exposure and HLA in healthy donors. Some clones are missing from TCRdb's copy, which holds only in-frame ones; the method was immunoSEQ multiplex PCR. The sample lists about 150,000 clones, 77% occurring once. Sequences were obtained from PBMCs. These TCRs come from a male donor in good health and CMV-seronegative. The CDR3 runs from the conserved cysteine through the conserved F or W. D genes are given only for firm matches. Size values are once, few and many counts, or a class for expanded clones, and some rows have none.

d_call,clone_size,j_call,v_call,cdr3_nt,cdr3_aa
NA,NA,TRBJ2-7,TRBV4-1,TGCGCCAGCAGCCAAGGCGGGGACTCCTACGAGCAGTACTTC,CASSQGGDSYEQYF
NA,NA,TRBJ1-4,TRBV27,TGTGCCAGCAGTTTAAGACAAACCAATAATGAAAAACTGTTTTTT,CASSLRQTNNEKLFF
TRBD1,NA,TRBJ2-7,TRBV29-1,TGCAGCGTCGACAGGGGGCAGAACGAGCAGTACTTC,CSVDRGQNEQYF
TRBD1,few,TRBJ2-7,TRBV11-2,TGTGCCAGCAGCTGGAAGACAGGGGCTGGGGACTACGAGCAGTACTTC,CASSWKTGAGDYEQYF
TRBD1,NA,TRBJ1-2,TRBV27,TGTGCCAGCAGTTTCTATCAGGGGGATGGCTACACCTTC,CASSFYQGDGYTF
TRBD2,NA,TRBJ2-1,TRBV30,TGTGCCTGGGGTCAGCGGGGGAATGAGCAGTTCTTC,CAWGQRGNEQFF
NA,NA,TRBJ1-1,TRBV6-5,TGTGCCAGCAGTTACGGGACACTGAACACTGAAGCTTTCTTT,CASSYGTLNTEAFF
TRBD1,NA,TRBJ2-5,TRBV14,TGTGCCAGCAGCCACTGGGGGCAGGGGGCCCGGGAGACCCAGTACTTC,CASSHWGQGARETQYF
TRBD1,NA,TRBJ2-1,TRBV5-6,TGTGCCAGCAGCTTGGTGGGGACAGGGGCCTACAATGAGCAGTTCTTC,CASSLVGTGAYNEQFF
NA,few,TRBJ1-5,TRBV6-6,TGTGCCAGCGGGGGGAATCAGCCCCAGCATTTT,CASGGNQPQHF
NA,NA,TRBJ2-2,TRBV14,TGTGCCAGCAGCCAAGGACAGGCCTCGAACACCGGGGAGCTGTTTTTT,CASSQGQASNTGELFF
NA,NA,TRBJ1-5,TRBV7-7,TGTGCTAGCAGCTTTCTCCCCCCCAATCAGCCCCAGCATTTT,CASSFLPPNQPQHF
TRBD1,NA,TRBJ1-3,TRBV5-4,TGTGCCATCCAAACAGGGGAGAGAAACACCATATATTTT,CAIQTGERNTIYF
NA,NA,TRBJ2-1,TRBV11-2,TGTGCCAGCAGCTTAGTCGGCAATGAGCAGTTCTTC,CASSLVGNEQFF
NA,NA,TRBJ2-5,TRBV30,TGTGCCTGGATACCAGGGGAGACCCAGTACTTC,CAWIPGETQYF
TRBD1,NA,TRBJ2-4,TRBV25-1,TGTGCCAGCAGTGAATTGGACAGGGGCGGAGGAAACATTCAGTACTTC,CASSELDRGGGNIQYF
NA,NA,TRBJ1-4,TRBV15,TGTGCCACGGGGGGACCAAATGAAAAACTGTTTTTT,CATGGPNEKLFF
TRBD2,NA,TRBJ2-3,TRBV7-3,TGTGCCAGCAGCTTACGTGGTAGCGGGGCCACAGATACGCAGTATTTT,CASSLRGSGATDTQYF
TRBD2,NA,TRBJ2-7,TRBV7-2,TGTGCCAGCAGCTTGCAGCGGGGCTACGAGCAGTACTTC,CASSLQRGYEQYF
NA,NA,TRBJ1-1,TRBV7-9,TGTTCCAGCAGCTTATTTTCGGACACTGAAGCTTTCTTT,CSSSLFSDTEAFF
NA,NA,TRBJ2-7,TRBV7-2,TGTGCCAGCAGCCTCAGCTCCTACGAGCAGTACTTC,CASSLSSYEQYF
TRBD1,NA,TRBJ1-5,TRBV4-2,TGTGCCAGCAGCCAAGCGATGGGACAGGGAGGGTTTCAGCCCCAGCATTTT,CASSQAMGQGGFQPQHF
TRBD1,NA,TRBJ2-2,TRBV9,TGTGCCAGCAGCGTTTCAGGGGGCCCCTCCATGGACGGGGAGCTGTTTTTT,CASSVSGGPSMDGELFF
NA,few,TRBJ1-4,TRBV18,TGTGCCAGCTCAAGTTCGCAGCCAGGTACCGAAAAACTGTTTTTT,CASSSSQPGTEKLFF
TRBD2,once,TRBJ2-3,TRBV5-1,TGCGCCAGCAGCTTGGGACTAGCGGGAGCGGTAGATACGCAGTATTTT,CASSLGLAGAVDTQYF
NA,few,TRBJ2-1,TRBV13,TGTGCCAGCAGCCCCGGACAGCTGGGTGAGCAGTTCTTC,CASSPGQLGEQFF